What follows are 18 T cell receptor beta chains derived from one specimen sequenced in a study of cytomegalovirus exposure and HLA in healthy donors. The PCR contained 60 Vbeta and 13 Jbeta primers. Sequenced by immunoSEQ multiplex PCR; TCRdb stores in-frame clones only, minus some. The sample includes roughly 150,000 clones, just over 70% of them seen just once. Sequenced input: PBMCs. The receptor set was obtained from a woman aged 25-40 years in good health and CMV-seronegative.

The chain uses TRBV6-6 and TRBJ2-5, with TRBD1 identical over 9 bases. The CDR3 covers 12 residues. The germline gives CDR1 MNHNY, CDR2 SVGAGI (reference sequence). The junction had 11 bases not matched to a gene; V was cut back by 8 bases and J by 13 bases. The CDR3 reads CASVRQGVGPYF. CDR3 nucleotides: TGTGCCAGCGTAAGACAGGGGGTGGGTCCGTACTTC.

V usage is TRBV6-5 and J usage is TRBJ2-1; a weak D match, TRBD2 (7 bases). With 7 bases removed from V and 6 bases from J, the gap between germline ends came to 16 bases. From germline, CDR1 is MNHEY and CDR2 SVGAGI. The CDR3 length is 14 residues. This CDR3 reads CASNGGALSNEQFF. The CDR3 DNA is TGTGCCAGCAATGGGGGGGCACTAAGCAATGAGCAGTTCTTC.

V is TRBV10-1 and J is TRBJ2-1, with TRBD2 matching 11 bases. Germline V CDR1 and CDR2: WNHNN, SYGVQD (reference sequence). The trim removed 6 bases at V and 5 bases at J, leaving 6 bases unmatched. The CDR3 runs to 15 residues. The CDR3 protein is CASSLTSGNNNEQFF. CDR3 nucleotide sequence: TGCGCCAGCAGCCTGACTAGCGGGAATAACAATGAGCAGTTCTTC.

This clone was seen once. The chain couples TRBV6-5 to TRBJ1-1; unclear D gene. The length of the CDR3 is 13 residues. CDR1 is MNHEY and CDR2 is SVGAGI in the germline V gene. The V end lost 8 bases, the J end lost 6 bases, and 16 bases lay between the germline ends. The CDR3 DNA reads TGTGCCAGCGAGGCCGGGGTCGGGGCTGAAGCTTTCTTT. It yields the protein CASEAGVGAEAFF.

V and J are TRBV28 and TRBJ1-3, with D hard to call. Germline CDR1 reads MDHEN; CDR2 reads SYDVKM. CDR3 length: 12 amino acids. Trimming stripped 2 bases from V and 8 bases from J, with 7 bases between. The chain's CDR3 is CASSLRVDTIYF. The DNA of the CDR3 is TGTGCCAGCAGTTTACGCGTCGACACCATATATTTT. The variable domain in full, completed from reference TRBV28 and TRBJ1-3, reads DVKVTQSSRYLVKRTGEKVFLECVQDMDHENMFWYRQDPGLGLRLIYFSYDVKMKEKGDIPEGYSVSREKKERFSLILESASTNQTSMYLCASSLRVDTIYFGEGSWLTVV.

This sequence joins TRBV2 and TRBJ1-5; 9 nucleotides match TRBD1. The CDR3 runs 14 residues. The ends lost 4 bases at V and 7 bases at J; junction bases unmatched: 5. Germline V gives CDR1 SNHLY, CDR2 FYNNEI. The CDR3 DNA reads TGTGCCAGCAGTGGGGGGACAGGGACCCAGCCCCAGCATTTT. Its translation: CASSGGTGTQPQHF.

The chain carries TRBV2 and TRBJ2-7; possibly TRBD2 for D (5 bases). Germline V CDR1 and CDR2: SNHLY, FYNNEI. Deletions cut 6 bases from V and 0 bases from J, with 9 bases between. CDR3 length: 13 residues. DNA of the CDR3: TGTGCCAGCAGCACGGGGAGCTCCTACGAGCAGTACTTC. As protein: CASSTGSSYEQYF.

The V call is TRBV6-6, the J call TRBJ1-1; 8 bases are shared with TRBD1. Unmatched junction bases numbered 10, after V lost 6 bases and J lost 4 bases. This CDR3 has 15 residues. Per germline, CDR1 MNHNY and CDR2 SVGAGI (reference sequence). The CDR3 is CASSPITGGATEAFF. The DNA of the CDR3 is TGTGCCAGCAGCCCCATAACAGGGGGGGCCACTGAAGCTTTCTTT.

The chain uses TRBV6-1 and TRBJ2-2; D may be TRBD1 (5 bases). The V gene lost 5 bases and the J gene lost 4 bases, with 8 bases spanning the gap. The CDR3 length is 13 residues. The V gene's germline CDR1 is MNHNS and CDR2 SASEGT. As DNA, the CDR3 is TGTGCCAGCAGTTTGGACACCACCGGGGAGCTGTTTTTT. Protein product: CASSLDTTGELFF.

The rearrangement links TRBV6-1 to TRBJ2-7, with D possibly matching TRBD1 (6 bases). V dropped 8 bases and J dropped 6 bases, with 17 bases sitting between them. Germline V gene data show CDR1 as MNHNS and CDR2 as SASEGT. This CDR3 is 13 amino acids long. In nucleotides, the CDR3 is TGTGCCAGCCAACTGGACAGTCCGGGCGAGCAGTACGTC. Translation: CASQLDSPGEQYV.

The J gene is TRBJ2-7, the V gene TRBV7-9, with TRBD1 identical over 10 bases. The V gene end was trimmed by 4 bases and the J gene end by 3 bases; junction bases not matched to a gene: 3. CDR1 and CDR2 from the germline V gene are SEHNR and FQNEAQ (reference sequence). The length of the CDR3 is 14 residues. CDR3 protein: CASSYRDRGYEQYF. CDR3 sequence (DNA): TGTGCCAGCAGCTACCGGGACAGGGGCTACGAGCAGTACTTC.

The chain links TRBV2 to TRBJ2-4; TRBD2 aligns across 12 bases. This CDR3 is built from 17 residues. Trimming cost V 6 bases and J 2 bases; bases outside gene matches: 8. Germline CDR1 is SNHLY and CDR2 is FYNNEI. CDR3 nucleotide sequence: TGTGCCAGCAGCCGGGGACTAGCGGGCGGGACCAAAAACATTCAGTACTTC. Translating gives CASSRGLAGGTKNIQYF.

This clone has a handful of counts. This chain joins TRBV4-2 and TRBJ2-5, with a tentative D call TRBD1 (6 bases). Looked up from germline, CDR1 is LGHNA and CDR2 is YNFKEQ. This CDR3 is built from 13 residues. The V and J ends lost 4 bases and 8 bases respectively, with 14 bases between them. The CDR3 sequence is CASSPQRTVTQYF. DNA for the CDR3: TGTGCCAGCAGCCCCCAGAGGACAGTAACCCAGTACTTC.

The chain employs TRBV7-6 and TRBJ2-5; 10 bases fit TRBD2. CDR1 SGHVS and CDR2 FNYEAQ come from the germline V gene. Trimming took 4 bases from V and 1 from J; bases not matched to a gene: 0. This CDR3 has 14 amino acids. This CDR3 reads CASSWTSGQETQYF. The CDR3 coding sequence is TGTGCCAGCAGCTGGACTAGCGGCCAAGAGACCCAGTACTTC.

V usage is TRBV2 and J usage is TRBJ2-1, with 9 positions matching TRBD2. This CDR3 region has 15 residues. Germline V CDR1 and CDR2: SNHLY, FYNNEI. Trimming cost V 6 bases and J 3 bases; bases outside gene matches: 6. CDR3 in amino acids: CASRLLAGSYNEQFF. The CDR3 bases are TGTGCCAGCAGGCTCCTAGCGGGAAGCTACAATGAGCAGTTCTTC.

The chain couples TRBV6-1 to TRBJ1-6; no reliable D call. CDR3 size: 14 residues. V was shortened by 5 bases and J by 9 bases, with 14 bases between the two germline ends. CDR1 and CDR2 from the germline V gene are MNHNS and SASEGT. CDR3 sequence: CASSQAGSASPLHF. CDR3 DNA: TGTGCCAGCAGTCAGGCGGGTTCGGCTTCACCCCTCCACTTT.

This chain uses TRBV5-1 with TRBJ2-3; D not resolved. The CDR3 contains 15 residues. Germline assignment: CDR1 SGHRS and CDR2 YFSETQ. Deletions cut 0 bases from V and 3 bases from J, with 11 bases between. Here the CDR3 DNA reads TGCGCCAGCAGCTTGGGCCGCAAAGAGACAGATACGCAGTATTTT. It encodes CASSLGRKETDTQYF.

To note about this clone: This specimen includes other DNA sequences encoding the same CDR3. The rearrangement uses TRBV19 and TRBJ2-7; TRBD1 aligns across 11 bases. The ends lost 1 base at V and 5 bases at J; junction bases unmatched: 7. Per germline, CDR1 LNHDA and CDR2 SQIVND (reference sequence). This CDR3 comprises 16 residues. CDR3 in amino acids: CASSIVGTGGVDEQYF. CDR3 in DNA: TGTGCCAGTAGTATAGTTGGGACAGGGGGGGTTGACGAGCAGTACTTC.